The present entry profiles one T cell receptor beta chain with its context. The antigen it binds to is not known. No base quality values were provided; no much bigger clone lies one nucleotide off. CDR1 and CDR2 are read off the germline V gene as MGHDK and SYGVNS. The cysteine opens and the phenylalanine closes a CDR3 of 11 amino acids. Only the CDR3 portion is preserved as DNA: 33 bases, with reading frame beginning at the first base. Trimming removed 7 bases from V and 0 bases from J, leaving 3 bases between the germline ends. In the prospective study, participants were about 18 to 95 years old, resided in 24 geographic areas of the United States, and were enrolled through a virtual design. Cohort assignment in the prospective study relied on participant-reported clinical history from a screening survey and a study questionnaire. Exposed participants were defined as having been in contact with someone with a PCR-confirmed or clinician-diagnosed COVID-19 case within 2 weeks of study entry. Mobile phlebotomists in the prospective study collected whole blood, serum and a nasopharyngeal or oropharyngeal swab from every participant. Prospective study participants could optionally give additional blood draws and questionnaires over an approximately two-month period. Before DNA extraction, blood samples from the prospective study were shipped at room temperature or frozen.

The data were obtained in a study of blood T cell repertoires in COVID-19 (dated by TCRdb to the early 2020s). A note on the overall study: Samples from collaborators originated in the United States, Italy and Spain and spanned both the acute and convalescent phases of COVID-19. The material from the prospective study consisted of cDNA or gDNA derived from T cells, B-cell-depleted T cells, or PBMCs. The dataset comprised deeply sampled blood TCRbeta repertoires from subjects exposed to, actively infected with, or recovered from COVID-19. The repertoires were made available in a free public database intended to serve as a resource for research on the immune response to SARS-CoV-2. Samples came from the ongoing ImmuneRACE study (first 160 participants) plus 1,254 subjects from 6 global collaborators. A de-identified subject ID, COVID-19 status, age in years and sex were almost always included in the sample metadata. HLA class I and class II types, where available, came from metadata supplied by the sample provider rather than from assay-based typing. Study-level results and caveats: Clinical and demographic metadata were provided uncurated, with the amount varying by source and participant.

TCRbeta CDR3 regions were amplified from genomic DNA by means of the immunoSEQ Assay, a bias-controlled multiplex PCR. Per the authors' processing: The number of nucleated cells in each sample was estimated from the amplification of reference gene primers within the assay. To quantify the absolute abundance of each unique TCRbeta CDR3 rearrangement, sequence reads were collapsed and filtered. For each sample, productive Simpson clonality was calculated as the square root of Simpson's diversity index over productive rearrangements. Imported from immuneACCESS, the table was reduced by TCRdb to in-frame sequences with V and J called. These copies leave out some clones; in studies compared against another copy, an unresolved V gene accounts for under half, and the cause of the remainder is not known. Clone size and the V and J calls come from that table; the DNA yielded D and trimming. The sample contains 240,000 or so clones, over 80% of them found a single time. The ten biggest clones cover just over 0.85% of the sample.

The receptor was derived from a man aged 45 to 65 who had been exposed to COVID-19. The chain is made from TRBV25-1 and TRBJ1-1; no D gene call is confident. The sequencing input was PBMCs or T cells enriched from blood (not recorded which). The CDR3 region: CASTLNTEAFF. The nucleotide sequence is TGTGCCAGCACCTTGAACACTGAAGCTTTCTTT.